One sample yielded the 22 T cell receptor beta chains listed below, sequenced in a study of blood T cell repertoires in COVID-19. TCRdb's table, derived via immunoSEQ multiplex PCR, lists solely in-frame clones and lacks some. The data contain some 200,000 clones, about four fifths of them singletons. Sequenced: peripheral blood. Every receptor here comes from a woman in her forties with acute or convalescent COVID-19.

The chain couples TRBV5-1 to TRBJ1-5; the match to TRBD1 covers 7 bases. This CDR3 is 14 amino acids long. V shed 3 bases, J shed 4 bases, and the junction held 4 bases outside the gene matches. In germline, CDR1 is SGHRS, CDR2 YFSETQ. The CDR3 DNA reads as TGCGCCAGCAGCTCCGGACAGGAAAATCAGCCCCAGCATTTT. Protein product: CASSSGQENQPQHF.

The rearrangement uses TRBV15 and TRBJ2-6, with 7 bases aligning to TRBD1. The CDR3 is 16 residues long. J lost 2 bases, V lost 3 bases, and 4 bases had no gene match. Germline CDR1 and CDR2: LNHNV and YYDKDF (reference sequence). The CDR3 nucleotides are TGTGCCACCAGCAGGACGGGGACAGCTGGGGCCAACGTCCTGACTTTC. This translates into CATSRTGTAGANVLTF.

In this sample, this clone turned up a few times. This chain links TRBV12-3 or TRBV12-4 with TRBJ1-5; no reliable D call. The length of the CDR3 is 13 residues. Trimming took off 6 bases at V and 9 bases at J, with 15 bases between the two ends. CDR3 bases: TGTGCCAGCAGAACGGGAGCCATTGGGCCCCAGCATTTT. Translated: CASRTGAIGPQHF.

The chain has TRBV5-4 and TRBJ1-2; 8 bases fit TRBD1. This CDR3 is 14 amino acids long. The V gene end was trimmed by 5 bases and the J gene end by 5 bases; junction bases not matched to a gene: 8. Germline CDR1 reads SGHNT; CDR2 reads YYREEE (reference sequence). In DNA form, the CDR3 reads TGTGCCAGCAGTCGACCGGACAGGGCGTATGGCTACACCTTC. This gives the protein CASSRPDRAYGYTF.

The rearrangement links TRBV19 to TRBJ1-4; D gene unclear. V was clipped by 7 bases and J by 7 bases, with 16 bases between them. The CDR3 has 14 residues. Germline loops: CDR1 LNHDA, CDR2 SQIVND (reference sequence). CDR3 loop: CASKILGLGEKLFF. In DNA form, the CDR3 reads TGTGCCAGTAAAATACTGGGCCTGGGTGAAAAACTGTTTTTT.

This clone was seen just once. The chain is built from TRBV7-3 and TRBJ2-3; 8 nucleotides align to TRBD2. CDR3 length: 16 residues. The J segment lost 4 bases and the V segment lost 1 base, leaving 7 bases of the junction unmatched. Per the germline V gene, CDR1 is SGHTA and CDR2 is FQGTGA. DNA for the CDR3: TGTGCCAGCAGCTTAATGGGCCCCGGGGGGGCAGATACGCAGTATTTT. It is translated as CASSLMGPGGADTQYF.

The chain joins TRBV27 to TRBJ1-2; 11 bases agree with TRBD1. The CDR3 spans 14 residues. The V and J ends lost 6 bases and 4 bases, in that order; junction bases with no gene match: 4. Germline CDR1 is MNHEY and CDR2 is SMNVEV (reference sequence). In nucleotides, the CDR3 is TGTGCCAGCAGGGACAGGGGGCAGTCCTATGGCTACACCTTC. It codes for CASRDRGQSYGYTF.

V usage is TRBV2 and J usage is TRBJ2-7; D gene unclear. Germline CDR1 SNHLY, CDR2 FYNNEI. CDR3 length: 11 residues. The V gene lost 4 bases and the J gene lost 3 bases, with 4 bases spanning the gap. This CDR3 reads CASSASYEQYF. The CDR3 DNA reads as TGTGCCAGCAGTGCTAGCTACGAGCAGTACTTC.

The chain uses TRBV2 and TRBJ2-1; a weak D match, TRBD2 (7 bases). Germline CDR1 SNHLY, CDR2 FYNNEI. Trimming took 2 bases from V and 2 from J, leaving 13 bases between them. The CDR3 runs 16 residues. The CDR3 coding sequence is TGTGCCAGCAGTGAACGAGGGGGGGAGACCTACAATGAGCAGTTCTTC. Translation: CASSERGGETYNEQFF.

Here the CDR3 DNA reads TGCAGCGTTTTGTCAGGGGCATTGAGCACTGAAGCTTTCTTT. This codes for CSVLSGALSTEAFF. The chain combines TRBV29-1 with TRBJ1-1; possibly TRBD1 for D (6 bases). This CDR3 region has 14 residues. The germline CDR1 and CDR2 sequences are SQVTM and ANQGSEA. With 5 bases removed from V and 4 bases from J, the gap between germline ends came to 17 bases.

This chain connects TRBV7-2 to TRBJ2-2; D may be TRBD2 (6 bases). CDR3 size: 15 residues. The V gene's germline CDR1 is SGHTA and CDR2 FQGNSA. The V end lost 5 bases, the J end lost 0 bases, and 10 bases lay between the germline ends. In DNA, the CDR3 is TGTGCCAGCAGCCGGGGACTCGCGAACACCGGGGAGCTGTTTTTT. Its translation: CASSRGLANTGELFF. The full variable domain, its missing parts supplied by reference TRBV7-2 and TRBJ2-2, is GAGVSQSPSNKVTEKGKDVELRCDPISGHTALYWYRQSLGQGLEFLIYFQGNSAPDKSGLPSDRFSAERTGGSVSTLTIQRTQQEDSAVYLCASSRGLANTGELFFGEGSRLTVL.

In its sample, this clone was seen once. This sequence joins TRBV19 and TRBJ2-1; 7 bases match TRBD2. This CDR3 is 16 amino acids long. Germline V gene data show CDR1 as LNHDA and CDR2 as SQIVND (reference sequence). After removal of 1 base from V and 1 base from J, the junction contained 4 bases not matched to a gene. In nucleotides, the CDR3 is TGTGCCAGTAGTATAGGGGGGGGACCTTCCTACAATGAGCAGTTCTTC. Translating gives CASSIGGGPSYNEQFF.

The gene calls are TRBV5-6 and TRBJ1-2; D is undetermined. CDR3 length: 17 amino acids. The V end lost 5 bases, the J end lost 6 bases, and 26 bases lay between the germline ends. The germline gives CDR1 SGHDT, CDR2 YYEEEE. The CDR3 coding sequence is TGTGCCAGCAGACGACTCCTGGGTGGTAACCCTTCGGATGGCTACACCTTC. Amino acid sequence: CASRRLLGGNPSDGYTF.

The chain has TRBV18 and TRBJ2-3, with D perhaps matching TRBD1 (6 bases). CDR1 and CDR2 from the germline V gene are KGHSH and LQKENI. V gave up 2 bases and J gave up 3 bases, with 15 bases separating them. The CDR3 is made up of 16 amino acids. The DNA for the CDR3 is TGTGCCAGCTCACCATTGTCACAGGGTGTTACAGATACGCAGTATTTT. It codes for CASSPLSQGVTDTQYF.

The chain carries TRBV7-2 and TRBJ1-1; a weak D match, TRBD1 (5 bases). The CDR3 is 15 amino acids. The germline CDR1 and CDR2 sequences are SGHTA and FQGNSA. Trimming left V 5 bases short and J 0 bases short, with 13 bases between. The CDR3 here is CASSRRGGVNTEAFF. CDR3 sequence (DNA): TGTGCCAGCAGCCGTCGTGGAGGGGTGAACACTGAAGCTTTCTTT.

The DNA of the CDR3 is TGTGCCAGCAGCTTGGTGTCACTAGACACCATATATTTT. Its protein is CASSLVSLDTIYF. The chain recombines TRBV5-4 with TRBJ1-3; no clear D gene. With 0 bases removed from V and 8 bases from J, the gap between germline ends came to 9 bases. Germline CDR1 is SGHNT and CDR2 is YYREEE (reference sequence). CDR3 length equals 13 residues. The whole variable domain, filled in from reference TRBV5-4 and TRBJ1-3, reads ETGVTQSPTHLIKTRGQQVTLRCSSQSGHNTVSWYQQALGQGPQFIFQYYREEENGRGNFPPRFSGLQFPNYSSELNVNALELDDSALYLCASSLVSLDTIYFGEGSWLTVV.

J is TRBJ1-2 and V is TRBV5-3; a possible D gene is TRBD1 (5 bases). TRBV5-3 is treated as an ORF (open reading frame) with a function not yet certain. This CDR3 comprises 14 residues. Trimming cost V 0 bases and J 6 bases, with 12 bases left between them. CDR3 protein: CARSLVGGADGYTF. The DNA for the CDR3 is TGTGCCAGAAGCTTGGTGGGAGGGGCCGATGGCTACACCTTC.

The chain uses TRBV6-5 and TRBJ1-2; 7 nucleotides match TRBD1. The length of the CDR3 is 14 residues. The V gene end was trimmed by 0 bases and the J gene end by 4 bases; junction bases not matched to a gene: 2. Per germline, CDR1 MNHEY and CDR2 SVGAGI. The CDR3 is CASSYSGTVYGYTF. The CDR3 nucleotides read TGTGCCAGCAGTTACTCGGGGACAGTCTATGGCTACACCTTC.

The chain recombines TRBV5-1 with TRBJ2-1; 9 positions match TRBD1. Trimming cost V 2 bases and J 6 bases; bases outside gene matches: 6. Germline V lookup: CDR1 SGHRS, CDR2 YFSETQ. The CDR3 contains 15 residues. The CDR3 DNA is TGCGCCAGCAGCTTCGAAGGGACAGGGTCCAATGAGCAGTTCTTC. It specifies CASSFEGTGSNEQFF. The full variable domain, completed using reference TRBV5-1 and TRBJ2-1, is KAGVTQTPRYLIKTRGQQVTLSCSPISGHRSVSWYQQTPGQGLQFLFEYFSETQRNKGNFPGRFSGRQFSNSRSEMNVSTLELGDSALYLCASSFEGTGSNEQFFGPGTRLTVL.

The V call is TRBV3-1 (or the pseudogene TRBV3-2), the J call TRBJ2-7; possibly TRBD1 for D (5 bases). Trimming removed 1 base from V and 4 bases from J, with 11 bases in between. CDR3 length equals 14 residues. Germline lookup yields CDR1 LGHDT and CDR2 YNNKEL (reference sequence). CDR3 bases: TGTGCCAGCAGCCAAGTTAGGGGTCCATACGAGCAGTACTTC. Its protein is CASSQVRGPYEQYF.

The V gene is TRBV9, the J gene TRBJ1-2; TRBD1 might be the D (5 bases). This CDR3 spans 16 amino acids. The V gene's germline CDR1 is SGDLS and CDR2 YYNGEE. Trimming took 1 base from V and 3 from J, leaving 16 bases between them. This chain's CDR3 is CASSVSTGREHYGYTF. DNA for the CDR3: TGTGCCAGCAGCGTATCCACCGGCAGGGAACACTATGGCTACACCTTC.

The chain employs TRBV15 and TRBJ1-2; D perhaps matches TRBD1 (6 bases). Trimming pared 6 bases from V and 0 bases from J, leaving 17 bases between. The germline CDR1 and CDR2 sequences are LNHNV and YYDKDF (reference sequence). CDR3 length: 16 residues. The CDR3 region is CATSRATGLANYGYTF. CDR3 DNA: TGTGCCACCAGTAGGGCGACAGGACTAGCTAACTATGGCTACACCTTC.